The 23 T cell receptor beta chains presented below share a single source sample, sequenced in a study of T cell responses to AZD1222 COVID-19 vaccine. The data were produced by immunoSEQ multiplex PCR, yet TCRdb's version contains in-frame clones alone and is incomplete. The sample yields 150,000 or so clones, less than 90% seen once. The source material was peripheral blood, sampled on day 0 of MenACWY control vaccination. These receptors came from an adult in good health.

The chain has TRBV9 and TRBJ1-1; 7 bases match TRBD1. This CDR3 has 15 residues. Trimming took 0 bases from V and 3 from J; bases not matched to a gene: 5. CDR1 is SGDLS, CDR2 YYNGEE, per germline. The CDR3 protein is CASSVDGRGDTEAFF. The CDR3 DNA is TGTGCCAGCAGCGTAGACGGCAGGGGGGACACTGAAGCTTTCTTT.

The V call is TRBV19, the J call TRBJ1-1, with a tentative D call TRBD1 (5 bases). Trimming pared 3 bases from V and 8 bases from J, leaving 10 bases between. Germline CDR1 reads LNHDA; CDR2 reads SQIVND (reference sequence). The CDR3 covers 12 residues. CDR3 bases: TGTGCCAGTAGTATGAGGAGGGGAGAAGCTTTCTTT. Its translation: CASSMRRGEAFF.

J is TRBJ2-5 and V is TRBV19, with 7 bases that match TRBD2. The V gene end was trimmed by 5 bases and the J gene end by 5 bases; junction bases not matched to a gene: 8. Germline-derived CDR1 and CDR2 are LNHDA and SQIVND (reference sequence). CDR3 length: 14 residues. CDR3 loop: CASSSRGVWETQYF. The CDR3 coding sequence is TGTGCCAGTAGTTCTCGGGGGGTATGGGAGACCCAGTACTTC. Full variable domain (rest looked up from reference TRBV19 and TRBJ2-5): DGGITQSPKYLFRKEGQNVTLSCEQNLNHDAMYWYRQDPGQGLRLIYYSQIVNDFQKGDIAEGYSVSREKKESFPLTVTSAQKNPTAFYLCASSSRGVWETQYFGPGTRLLVL.

This chain joins TRBV5-4 and TRBJ2-7; 11 nucleotides agree with TRBD2. CDR3 length: 15 amino acids. With 4 bases clipped from V and 1 base from J, the junction kept 4 bases outside the gene matches. The germline gives CDR1 SGHNT, CDR2 YYREEE (reference sequence). The CDR3 nucleotides are TGTGCCAGCAGCCCGACTAGCGGGAAGTCCTACGAGCAGTACTTC. It encodes CASSPTSGKSYEQYF.

The chain is built from TRBV30 and TRBJ1-3; D remains unclear. The CDR3 sequence is 12 residues long. Germline V gives CDR1 GTSNPN, CDR2 SVGIG (reference sequence). Trimming stripped 3 bases from V and 4 bases from J, with 7 bases between. CDR3 in amino acids: CAWRTLGNTIYF. The DNA for the CDR3 is TGTGCCTGGAGAACCCTGGGAAACACCATATATTTT. Full variable domain (outside the CDR3, taken from reference TRBV30 and TRBJ1-3): SQTIHQWPATLVQPVGSPLSLECTVEGTSNPNLYWYRQAAGRGLQLLFYSVGIGQISSEVPQNLSASRPQDRQFILSSKKLLLSDSGFYLCAWRTLGNTIYFGEGSWLTVV.

The CDR3: CASSLQRGTDTQYF. CDR3 in DNA: TGCGCCAGCAGCTTGCAGCGGGGAACAGATACGCAGTATTTT. The rearrangement uses TRBV5-1 and TRBJ2-3, with TRBD2 identical over 7 bases. CDR1 is SGHRS, CDR2 YFSETQ, per germline. The V and J ends lost 1 base and 3 bases, in that order; junction bases with no gene match: 2. This CDR3 contains 14 residues.

Comments on this clone: A read error may produce the germline difference seen at one junction end. V is TRBV7-7 and J is TRBJ2-1, with TRBD2 matching over 10 bases. CDR3 length: 14 amino acids. From germline, CDR1 is SSHAT and CDR2 FNYEAQ (reference sequence). The CDR3 protein is CASSFRTSGTEWFF. In DNA form, the CDR3 reads TGTGCTAGCAGCTTTAGGACTAGCGGTACTGAGTGGTTCTTC.

V is TRBV3-1 (or the pseudogene TRBV3-2) and J is TRBJ2-7; maybe TRBD2 (5 bases). The germline V and J ends were trimmed by 1 base and 0 bases, with 16 bases remaining between them. Germline lookup yields CDR1 LGHDT and CDR2 YNNKEL (reference sequence). The CDR3 is made up of 17 amino acids. The CDR3 region is CASSQGSPRGFSYEQYF. In DNA, the CDR3 is TGTGCCAGCAGCCAAGGATCCCCCCGCGGGTTCTCCTACGAGCAGTACTTC.

The chain has TRBV12-3 or TRBV12-4 and TRBJ2-1; unclear D gene. CDR3 length equals 13 residues. Trimming removed 4 bases from V and 8 bases from J, with 12 bases in between. The CDR3 loop reads CASSWIRKHEQFF. As DNA, the CDR3 is TGTGCCAGCAGTTGGATTCGAAAGCATGAGCAGTTCTTC.

This chain joins TRBV4-1 and TRBJ2-1; D is unclear. Trimming took 0 bases from V and 8 from J, leaving 11 bases between them. The CDR3 runs 14 residues. Germline values: CDR1 MGHRA, CDR2 YSYEKL. CDR3: CASSQEAMYDEQFF. The CDR3 DNA follows: TGCGCCAGCAGCCAAGAAGCAATGTATGATGAGCAGTTCTTC.

V is TRBV14 and J is TRBJ2-7; 12 positions match TRBD2. The CDR3 extends over 15 amino acids. Germline lookup yields CDR1 SGHDN and CDR2 FVKESK. The ends lost 4 bases at V and 2 bases at J; junction bases unmatched: 3. This CDR3 is CASSPTSGSPYEQYF. In DNA form, the CDR3 reads TGTGCCAGCAGCCCGACTAGCGGGAGTCCCTACGAGCAGTACTTC.

The V and J genes are TRBV6-5 and TRBJ2-1; TRBD2 might be the D (5 bases). This CDR3 is built from 15 residues. Germline-derived CDR1 and CDR2 are MNHEY and SVGAGI. V shed 6 bases and J shed 7 bases, with 19 bases lying between them. The CDR3, as DNA: TGTGCCAGCAGCCAATCACGTTACGGGGTAAATGAGCAGTTCTTC. Protein sequence: CASSQSRYGVNEQFF.

Ten or more counts support this clone. The chain employs TRBV5-4 and TRBJ2-7; 9 nucleotides match TRBD1. The junction had 10 bases not matched to a gene; V was cut back by 4 bases and J by 5 bases. The CDR3 runs to 15 residues. Germline CDR1 reads SGHNT; CDR2 reads YYREEE (reference sequence). The CDR3: CASSTSGTGFDEQYF. The DNA for the CDR3 is TGTGCCAGCAGCACATCCGGGACAGGGTTTGACGAGCAGTACTTC.

This clone was recorded only once. The chain recombines TRBV6-1 with TRBJ2-7; possible D gene TRBD1, 5 bases. CDR1 is MNHNS and CDR2 is SASEGT in the germline V gene. V was shortened by 2 bases and J by 1 base, with 12 bases between the two germline ends. The CDR3 consists of 15 residues. CDR3 in DNA: TGTGCCAGCAGTGAAAGTTGGGGCAGGTCCTACGAGCAGTACGTC. Amino acids: CASSESWGRSYEQYV.

The V and J genes are TRBV12-3 or TRBV12-4 and TRBJ2-7; 9 bases line up with TRBD1. This CDR3 region has 13 residues. Unmatched junction bases numbered 3, after V lost 2 bases and J lost 7 bases. CDR3 sequence (DNA): TGTGCCAGCAGTTTAATGGGACAGGGTGAGCAGTACGTC. It yields the protein CASSLMGQGEQYV.

The chain has TRBV4-3 and TRBJ2-3; 7 bases fit TRBD2. This CDR3 spans 15 amino acids. With 0 bases clipped from V and 2 bases from J, the junction kept 2 bases outside the gene matches. From germline, CDR1 is LGHNA and CDR2 YSLEER. CDR3 region: CASSQEAGVTDTQYF. Written as DNA, the CDR3 is TGCGCCAGCAGCCAAGAGGCGGGAGTCACAGATACGCAGTATTTT.

This chain connects TRBV2 to TRBJ2-7, with a possible D match to TRBD2 (6 bases). V lost 6 bases, J lost 7 bases, and 16 bases lay in between. Per the germline V gene, CDR1 is SNHLY and CDR2 is FYNNEI. CDR3 size: 13 residues. The DNA for the CDR3 is TGTGCCAGCAGCACGACCCGGGCGGGAGAGCAGTACGTC. It yields the protein CASSTTRAGEQYV.

Note on this clone: At one end the junction does not follow the germline gene, possibly because of a read error. The chain joins TRBV6-5 to TRBJ1-3; 7 bases map to TRBD1. The CDR3 has 16 residues. Germline V gene sequence: CDR1 MNHEY, CDR2 SVGAGI. The CDR3 DNA reads as TGTGCCAGCGGTTACAGGGGCCTAAGCTCTGGAAACACCATATATTTT. Its translation: CASGYRGLSSGNTIYF.

The chain employs TRBV6-5 and TRBJ2-3, with 10 bases aligning to TRBD2. Germline values: CDR1 MNHEY, CDR2 SVGAGI. The CDR3 runs 16 residues. V dropped 4 bases and J dropped 0; count of bases not matched to a gene: 4. CDR3 loop: CASSSSTSGSTDTQYF. The DNA for the CDR3 is TGTGCCAGCAGTTCCTCGACTAGCGGGAGCACAGATACGCAGTATTTT.

The rearrangement uses TRBV18 and TRBJ1-2; D not resolved. Trimming removed 6 bases from V and 3 bases from J, with 11 bases in between. The CDR3 is 13 amino acids. Germline V gene lookup returns CDR1 KGHSH and CDR2 LQKENI. Written as DNA, the CDR3 is TGTGCCAGCTCCTTGTTTCAGGACTATGGCTACACCTTC. It specifies CASSLFQDYGYTF.

This clone was found a few times. The CDR3 DNA reads as TGTGCCAGCAGTTACACCAGGACAGGGTTCCACGAGCAGTACTTC. It specifies CASSYTRTGFHEQYF. This chain connects TRBV6-2 or TRBV6-3 to TRBJ2-7; 8 positions match TRBD1. With V trimmed by 2 bases and J by 5 bases, 8 bases remained unmatched. The CDR3 has 15 amino acids. The germline gives CDR1 MNHEY, CDR2 SVGEGT.

The gene calls are TRBV2 and TRBJ2-7, with unresolved D. Germline CDR1 and CDR2: SNHLY and FYNNEI. The CDR3 has 11 amino acids. V was shortened by 1 base and J by 9 bases, with 7 bases between the two germline ends. For the CDR3, the DNA is TGTGCCAGCAGTGAAGGCTTCGGGCAGTACGTC. Translating gives CASSEGFGQYV.

The V call is TRBV12-3 or TRBV12-4, the J call TRBJ2-3; D not certain. The germline V and J ends were trimmed by 3 bases and 5 bases, with 6 bases remaining between them. The CDR3 covers 12 residues. DNA of the CDR3: TGTGCCAGCAGTTTTAATGGAGATACGCAGTATTTT. It translates to CASSFNGDTQYF.